Below are 29 T cell receptor beta chains sequenced from a single sample in a study of human T cells and chemical hapten exposure. The sample's time point: patch test 2, 6 weeks after DPC sensitization. Treatment denoted: therapeutic diphenylcyclopropenone sensitization with weekly scalp DPC. TCRdb reprocessed the RACE reads with MiXCR, giving one entry per CDR3 protein. The table lists about 54,000 distinct CDR3 sequences, 9.9% of them singletons, with 1.5% to 2% in the top ten. The source material was whole blood, sampled in connection with sensitization to the hapten diphenylcyclopropenone (DPC). The source is a woman in her forties or fifties with alopecia areata. Some clones in this sample may be carry-over from other donors' samples.

V gene TRBV20-1 combines with J gene TRBJ2-7; TRBD1 matches at 7 bases. J lost 3 bases, V lost 1 base, and 6 bases had no gene match. The CDR3 contains 14 residues. Per the germline V gene, CDR1 is DFQATT and CDR2 is SNEGSKA (reference sequence). The CDR3: CSARAPGQSYEQYF. The CDR3, as DNA: TGCAGTGCTAGAGCCCCGGGACAGAGCTACGAGCAGTACTTC.

V and J are TRBV28 and TRBJ2-7; maybe TRBD2 (5 bases). This CDR3 has 13 amino acids. V was clipped by 5 bases and J by 1 base, with 9 bases between them. Germline V gives CDR1 MDHEN, CDR2 SYDVKM. The CDR3 sequence: CASSLPGSYEQYF. As DNA, the CDR3 is TGTGCCAGCAGTCTCCCGGGGTCCTACGAGCAGTACTTC.

V gene TRBV28 combines with J gene TRBJ2-7, with D possibly TRBD2 on 5 matching bases. V shed 5 bases and J shed 2 bases, with 10 bases lying between them. The CDR3 spans 13 residues. Germline V CDR1 and CDR2: MDHEN, SYDVKM. For the CDR3, the DNA is TGTGCCAGCAGTGGCGGGCCCCCCTACGAGCAGTACTTC. Translation: CASSGGPPYEQYF. The full variable domain, with the rest looked up from reference TRBV28 and TRBJ2-7, is DVKVTQSSRYLVKRTGEKVFLECVQDMDHENMFWYRQDPGLGLRLIYFSYDVKMKEKGDIPEGYSVSREKKERFSLILESASTNQTSMYLCASSGGPPYEQYFGPGTRLTVT.

This clonotype was counted between two and nine times. This chain connects TRBV12-2 to TRBJ2-4. TRBV12-2 is noted as a pseudogene. This CDR3 region has 17 residues. The CDR3 DNA reads TGTGCAAGTCGCTTAGCGCTGACAAGCCTAGCCAAAAACATTCAGTACTTC. It encodes CASRLALTSLAKNIQYF.

CDR3 DNA: TGCAGCGCCGACGGGACGGGCACAGATACGCAGTATTTT. Its translation is CSADGTGTDTQYF. The rearrangement joins TRBV29-1 to TRBJ2-3; D may be TRBD1 or TRBD2 (5 bases each). The V gene's germline CDR1 is SQVTM and CDR2 ANQGSEA. V dropped 7 bases and J dropped 1 base, with 12 bases sitting between them. The CDR3 has 13 amino acids.

This clonotype was observed a handful of times. The CDR3 DNA follows: TGCGCCAGCAGCTTGGGGCCGTCCAACGGCTACACCTTC. This encodes CASSLGPSNGYTF. The chain joins TRBV5-1 to TRBJ1-2; unclear D gene. The CDR3 is 13 residues long. Per germline, CDR1 SGHRS and CDR2 YFSETQ. Trimming took 0 bases from V and 8 from J, leaving 11 bases between them.

This clonotype was seen repeatedly, ten times or more. The gene calls are TRBV5-1 and TRBJ1-6, with D possibly matching TRBD1 (5 bases). The CDR3 has 14 amino acids. In germline, CDR1 is SGHRS, CDR2 YFSETQ. Trimming pared 0 bases from V and 7 bases from J, leaving 8 bases between. CDR3 region: CASSLEGNNSPLHF. The CDR3 nucleotides read TGCGCCAGCAGCTTGGAGGGGAACAATTCACCCCTCCACTTT.

Many counts were recorded for this clonotype. The gene calls are TRBV11-2 and TRBJ1-5; no firm D call. Per the germline V gene, CDR1 is SGHAT and CDR2 is FQNNGV. The CDR3 length is 14 residues. Trimming cost V 0 bases and J 9 bases, with 12 bases left between them. This chain's CDR3 is CASSLERFSGPQHF. DNA for the CDR3: TGTGCCAGCAGCTTAGAACGGTTCTCGGGGCCCCAGCATTTT.

This clonotype was detected a few times. This sequence joins TRBV5-1 and TRBJ2-3; 12 bases line up with TRBD2. V lost 0 bases and J lost 1; bases outside the gene matches: 3. Looked up from germline, CDR1 is SGHRS and CDR2 is YFSETQ. The CDR3 runs to 17 residues. The CDR3 reads CASSLGRLAGGTDTQYF. Here the CDR3 DNA reads TGCGCCAGCAGCTTGGGACGACTAGCGGGAGGCACAGATACGCAGTATTTT.

This rearrangement joins TRBV28 to TRBJ2-7, with TRBD2 identical over 11 bases. The trim removed 6 bases at V and 4 bases at J, leaving 5 bases unmatched. This CDR3 has 14 residues. CDR1 and CDR2 from the germline V gene are MDHEN and SYDVKM. CDR3 sequence reads: CASRPGLAVYEQYF. The CDR3 DNA sequence: TGTGCCAGCAGACCGGGACTAGCGGTATACGAGCAGTACTTC.

This clonotype came up many times. V is TRBV10-3 and J is TRBJ2-7, with D tentatively TRBD1 (7 bases). CDR3 size: 16 residues. Trimming took off 4 bases at V and 2 bases at J, with 18 bases between the two ends. The germline CDR1 and CDR2 sequences are ENHRY and SYGVKD. Written as DNA, the CDR3 is TGTGCCATCAGTGCCCGACCAGGGGGGCCTACCTACGAGCAGTACTTC. Residues: CAISARPGGPTYEQYF.

J is TRBJ1-2 and V is TRBV6-6; unclear D gene. The CDR3 consists of 13 residues. CDR1 and CDR2 from the germline V gene are MNHNY and SVGAGI (reference sequence). V gave up 2 bases and J gave up 2 bases, with 6 bases separating them. CDR3 amino acids: CASSYGVNYGYTF. The CDR3 nucleotides read TGTGCCAGCAGTTACGGGGTGAACTATGGCTACACCTTC.

The chain links TRBV5-5 to TRBJ2-1, with a possible D match to TRBD1 (7 bases). Trimming cost V 3 bases and J 3 bases, with 10 bases left between them. This CDR3 contains 14 residues. CDR1 and CDR2 (germline): SGHKS, YYEKEE (reference sequence). The CDR3 spells CASSSRGVYNEQFF. The CDR3 DNA follows: TGTGCCAGCAGCTCCAGGGGGGTCTACAATGAGCAGTTCTTC.

This clonotype was counted many times. The rearrangement uses TRBV24-1 and TRBJ1-1; TRBD1 matches at 9 bases. The CDR3 runs to 15 residues. With V trimmed by 6 bases and J by 1 base, 5 bases remained unmatched. Per the germline V gene, CDR1 is KGHDR and CDR2 is SFDVKD. As DNA, the CDR3 is TGTGCCACCAGTAAACAGGGGGCCGGGAACACTGAAGCTTTCTTT. Its translation is CATSKQGAGNTEAFF.

This clonotype occurred many times. V and J are TRBV6-5 and TRBJ1-1, with D unclear. CDR1 is MNHEY and CDR2 is SVGAGI in the germline V gene. The CDR3 length is 15 residues. V was shortened by 4 bases and J by 1 base, with 13 bases between the two germline ends. CDR3 bases: TGTGCCAGCAGTTCCGTCCTAAGGCGGAACACTGAAGCTTTCTTT. Translated: CASSSVLRRNTEAFF.

This clonotype was counted at least ten times. The CDR3 loop is CAAQLSGRNNSPLHF. The CDR3, as DNA: TGTGCAGCCCAACTTTCGGGACGGAATAATTCACCCCTCCACTTT. This rearrangement joins TRBV12-2 to TRBJ1-6; the DNA was not compared with TRBD1, the D call given in the table. TRBV12-2 is designated a pseudogene. CDR3 length equals 15 residues.

This clonotype was counted only a few times. The V gene is TRBV5-4, the J gene TRBJ2-7; 7 bases agree with TRBD1. The CDR3 is 14 amino acids. With V trimmed by 4 bases and J by 2 bases, 6 bases remained unmatched. Germline CDR1 SGHNT, CDR2 YYREEE (reference sequence). CDR3 sequence reads: CASSKRDRTYEQYF. In DNA form, the CDR3 reads TGTGCCAGCAGCAAACGGGACAGAACCTACGAGCAGTACTTC.

This chain connects TRBV6-2 or TRBV6-3 to TRBJ2-1, with 7 bases identical to TRBD2. The CDR3 is 14 amino acids. CDR1 is MNHEY and CDR2 is SVGEGT in the germline V gene. The V gene end was trimmed by 10 bases and the J gene end by 3 bases; junction bases not matched to a gene: 9. The DNA for the CDR3 is TGTGCCACCGCTCTATCGGGAGGCTACAATGAGCAGTTCTTC. It specifies CATALSGGYNEQFF.

This clonotype was counted ten times or more. The chain combines TRBV7-9 with TRBJ2-3; the match to TRBD1 covers 10 bases. Germline CDR1 SEHNR, CDR2 FQNEAQ (reference sequence). This CDR3 has 16 residues. The V segment lost 5 bases and the J segment 2 bases; nucleotides outside the gene matches: 7. This chain's CDR3 is CASSPRTGGPTDTQYF. CDR3 DNA sequence: TGTGCCAGCAGCCCCCGGACAGGGGGACCCACAGATACGCAGTATTTT. Full variable domain (outside the CDR3, taken from reference TRBV7-9 and TRBJ2-3): DTGVSQNPRHKITKRGQNVTFRCDPISEHNRLYWYRQTLGQGPEFLTYFQNEAQLEKSRLLSDRFSAERPKGSFSTLEIQRTEQGDSAMYLCASSPRTGGPTDTQYFGPGTRLTVL.

This clonotype was seen more than once but under ten times. The chain carries TRBV29-1 and TRBJ1-1, with no clear D. The CDR3 has 9 amino acids. Germline V gene sequence: CDR1 SQVTM, CDR2 ANQGSEA. The ends were cut back, 0 bases at V and 10 bases at J, with 3 bases in the middle. The CDR3 DNA follows: TGCAGCGTTGAAGATGGAGCTTTCTTT. Translating it yields CSVEDGAFF.

CDR3 in amino acids: CASSQGDGTQGETQYF. The DNA of the CDR3 is TGTGCCAGCAGCCAAGGGGACGGCACCCAGGGAGAGACCCAGTACTTC. The chain is built from TRBV3-1 and TRBJ2-5; D possibly uses TRBD1 or TRBD2 (5 bases each). Per germline, CDR1 LGHDT and CDR2 YNNKEL (reference sequence). The CDR3 covers 16 residues. V lost 1 base and J 4 bases, leaving 16 bases between the germline ends.

This clonotype was counted many times. The J gene is TRBJ1-3, the V gene TRBV3-1; the D is unclear. This CDR3 spans 14 amino acids. V was shortened by 2 bases and J by 0 bases, with 5 bases between the two germline ends. Looked up from germline, CDR1 is LGHDT and CDR2 is YNNKEL (reference sequence). The CDR3 bases are TGTGCCAGCAGCCAACGGAGCTCTGGAAACACCATATATTTT. It codes for CASSQRSSGNTIYF.

Points on this clonotype: At one boundary the junction diverges from the germline segment, which might be a read error. The genes are TRBV24-1 and TRBJ2-1; 9 positions agree with TRBD1. Germline V lookup: CDR1 KGHDR, CDR2 SFDVKD. The CDR3 contains 17 residues. The CDR3 nucleotides are TGTACCACCAGTGATTTAGGGGAAGGGACAGGGTACAATGAGCAGTTCTTC. It specifies CTTSDLGEGTGYNEQFF.

The rearrangement links TRBV5-1 to TRBJ2-3, with D unclear. Deletions cut 6 bases from V and 4 bases from J, with 21 bases between. From germline, CDR1 is SGHRS and CDR2 YFSETQ. The CDR3 runs 16 residues. The CDR3 sequence: CASTRAPPVTADTQYF. The CDR3 DNA reads as TGCGCCAGCACACGAGCTCCCCCAGTGACCGCAGATACGCAGTATTTT.

This chain joins TRBV28 and TRBJ2-7; tentatively, D is TRBD2 (6 bases). CDR3 length equals 12 residues. CDR1 and CDR2 (germline): MDHEN, SYDVKM. V lost 10 bases, J lost 5 bases, and 15 bases lay in between. Here the CDR3 DNA reads TGTGCCATCCTGAACGGGGGTAACGAGCAGTACTTC. It encodes CAILNGGNEQYF.

This clonotype turned up a few times. This chain connects TRBV10-1 to TRBJ2-1; TRBD1 aligns across 9 bases. The CDR3 is made up of 15 amino acids. Germline V lookup: CDR1 WNHNN, CDR2 SYGVQD (reference sequence). The V and J ends lost 3 bases and 7 bases, in that order; junction bases with no gene match: 7. CDR3 DNA sequence: TGCGCCAGCAGTGATTTTACAGGGGGCTTAAATGAGCAGTTCTTC. Its protein is CASSDFTGGLNEQFF.

The DNA for the CDR3 is TGTGCCAGCAGTCCCGGCTGGGAGCAGTACTTC. It translates to CASSPGWEQYF. The chain employs TRBV27 and TRBJ2-7; no clear D. This CDR3 region has 11 residues. Trimming removed 5 bases from V and 7 bases from J, with 9 bases in between. CDR1 is MNHEY, CDR2 SMNVEV, per germline (reference sequence).

This clonotype was detected only a few times. This chain links TRBV6-2 or TRBV6-3 with TRBJ1-5; D is possibly TRBD1 (6 bases). CDR3 length: 15 residues. Trimming took off 7 bases at V and 0 bases at J, with 13 bases between the two ends. The germline V gene encodes CDR1 MNHEY and CDR2 SVGEGT. The CDR3 spells CASISAGVSNQPQHF. The DNA for the CDR3 is TGTGCCAGCATAAGTGCAGGGGTTAGCAATCAGCCCCAGCATTTT.

This clonotype appeared many times. The chain joins TRBV5-5 to TRBJ1-5; 8 bases match TRBD1. Looked up from germline, CDR1 is SGHKS and CDR2 is YYEKEE (reference sequence). There are 15 residues in the CDR3. The junction had 5 bases not matched to a gene; V was cut back by 0 bases and J by 6 bases. CDR3 sequence reads: CASSLGTGTGQPQHF. DNA for the CDR3: TGTGCCAGCAGCTTGGGGACAGGGACGGGTCAGCCCCAGCATTTT.